These 21 T cell receptor beta chains originate from one sample sequenced in a study of T cells in Graves' hyperthyroidism and ophthalmopathy. There were TCR beta CDR3 regions amplified from RNA transcripts. The HTBI primer set drove a first-round RT-PCR of the TCR CDR3. Each CDR3 protein is one row after TCRdb ran MiXCR on the multiplex PCR reads. The table includes about 290,000 distinct CDR3 sequences, around 15% detected once. The sample comprised blood. Receptors originate from a woman aged 45 to 65 with Graves' hyperthyroidism that later progressed to Graves' ophthalmopathy.

This clonotype has ten or more counts. This chain links TRBV29-1 with TRBJ2-3; perhaps TRBD2 as D (5 bases). Trimming cost V 4 bases and J 2 bases, with 16 bases left between them. Germline CDR1 SQVTM, CDR2 ANQGSEA. The CDR3 is 15 residues long. The CDR3 region has the DNA TGCAGCGTTGTCTCATCCAGCGGCAACACAGATACGCAGTATTTT. It translates to CSVVSSSGNTDTQYF.

The sample holds many counts of this clonotype. The chain recombines TRBV7-2 with TRBJ2-3; D remains ambiguous. This CDR3 has 13 amino acids. Germline CDR1 and CDR2: SGHTA and FQGNSA. V was trimmed by 6 bases and J by 6 bases, leaving 13 bases between them. CDR3 loop: CASSFMNSDTQYF. The DNA for the CDR3 is TGTGCCAGCAGTTTTATGAACTCCGATACGCAGTATTTT.

This clonotype was counted between two and nine times. A read error may be the cause here, since a much bigger clone is one base away. The gene calls are TRBV9 and TRBJ1-1; D is ambiguous. The ends were cut back, 0 bases at V and 1 base at J, with 4 bases in the middle. The CDR3 spans 13 residues. Germline assignment: CDR1 SGDLS and CDR2 YYNGEE. The CDR3 bases are TGTGCCAGCAGCGTAGGGCGGAACACTGAAGCTTTCTTT. As protein: CASSVGRNTEAFF.

Many counts were recorded for this clonotype. This chain joins TRBV9 and TRBJ2-5, with D possibly TRBD2 on 5 matching bases. V was cut by 6 bases and J by 7 bases, with 25 bases left in between. This CDR3 is built from 16 residues. In germline, CDR1 is SGDLS, CDR2 YYNGEE. The CDR3 nucleotides are TGTGCCAGCACCCCTACCAGCGCAGCGGACCTATGGACCCAGTACTTC. Translating it yields CASTPTSAADLWTQYF.

The rearrangement joins TRBV4-1 to TRBJ2-5; tentative D call: TRBD1 (6 bases). CDR1 MGHRA and CDR2 YSYEKL come from the germline V gene. This CDR3 has 15 residues. Trimming took off 0 bases at V and 5 bases at J, with 13 bases between the two ends. The CDR3 sequence is CASSQDIQGWETQYF. DNA for the CDR3: TGCGCCAGCAGCCAAGATATTCAGGGGTGGGAGACCCAGTACTTC.

The sample holds many counts of this clonotype. V is TRBV28 and J is TRBJ2-1; D unresolved. The CDR3 is 14 residues long. The ends were cut back, 7 bases at V and 0 bases at J, with 10 bases in the middle. From germline, CDR1 is MDHEN and CDR2 SYDVKM. The DNA for the CDR3 is TGTGCCAGCACGCACTCGAGCTCCTACAATGAGCAGTTCTTC. It specifies CASTHSSSYNEQFF.

The chain employs TRBV20-1 and TRBJ1-1, with a possible D match to TRBD1 (6 bases). Germline CDR1 reads DFQATT; CDR2 reads SNEGSKA (reference sequence). CDR3 length: 13 residues. CDR3 protein: CGIGRGPNTEAFF. The CDR3 bases are TGCGGTATAGGCAGGGGTCCGAACACTGAAGCTTTCTTT.

This clonotype has just a few counts. The rearrangement links TRBV29-1 to TRBJ1-3; unclear D gene. CDR1 and CDR2 from the germline V gene are SQVTM and ANQGSEA. V was pared by 6 bases and J by 0 bases, with 15 bases between. The CDR3 spans 15 residues. The CDR3 nucleotides are TGCAGCGTGTCGAGGGCATCGGACTCTGGAAACACCATATATTTT. It translates to CSVSRASDSGNTIYF.

This clonotype was observed at least ten times. This chain uses TRBV6-2 or TRBV6-3 with TRBJ1-1; 7 bases agree with TRBD1. Germline CDR1 reads MNHEY; CDR2 reads SVGEGT. The CDR3 has 13 residues. V lost 10 bases, J lost 1 base, and 6 bases stayed unmatched. CDR3 amino acids: CATSDRPNTEAFF. The CDR3 DNA sequence: TGTGCCACCTCGGACAGGCCGAACACTGAAGCTTTCTTT.

This clonotype was observed a handful of times. A much bigger clone sits one base away, suggesting this may be a read error. V is TRBV4-2 and J is TRBJ2-5; 9 bases are shared with TRBD2. The CDR3 is made up of 15 amino acids. V lost 0 bases and J lost 2; bases outside the gene matches: 1. The germline CDR1 and CDR2 sequences are LGHNA and YNFKEQ. CDR3 sequence (DNA): TGTGCCAGCAGCCAAGACCTAGCGGGACAAGAGACCCAGTACTTC. Translated: CASSQDLAGQETQYF.

The chain carries TRBV28 and TRBJ1-2; D perhaps matches TRBD1 (6 bases). Between the trimmed V and J ends, which lost 2 bases and 4 bases, there was a span of 8 bases. Germline V gene lookup returns CDR1 MDHEN and CDR2 SYDVKM. CDR3 length: 13 residues. In nucleotides, the CDR3 is TGTGCCAGCAGTTTAGGGACAAGCTATGGCTACACCTTC. It codes for CASSLGTSYGYTF.

The V call is TRBV5-1, the J call TRBJ2-7; 13 bases map to TRBD2. The CDR3 spans 14 residues. Losses at the gene ends were 3 bases for V and 4 bases for J; bases not matched to a gene: 1. Germline V gene lookup returns CDR1 SGHRS and CDR2 YFSETQ. This chain's CDR3 is CASSWGLAGYEQYF. The CDR3 coding sequence is TGCGCCAGCAGCTGGGGACTAGCGGGGTACGAGCAGTACTTC.

This clonotype was observed a few times. The V call is TRBV27, the J call TRBJ2-2, with 7 bases lining up with TRBD2. The V segment lost 2 bases and the J segment 6 bases; nucleotides outside the gene matches: 6. This CDR3 is built from 15 residues. The V gene's germline CDR1 is MNHEY and CDR2 SMNVEV (reference sequence). The CDR3 region has the DNA TGTGCCAGCAGTTTAGAGGGAGGGAGTCCCGGGGAGCTGTTTTTT. Its translation: CASSLEGGSPGELFF.

The chain links TRBV27 to TRBJ1-3; 10 nucleotides line up with TRBD1. This CDR3 comprises 14 residues. Germline trimming cut 5 bases from V and 7 bases from J; bases unmatched to any gene: 5. The germline V gene has CDR1 MNHEY and CDR2 SMNVEV (reference sequence). CDR3 loop: CASSQGTGENTIYF. CDR3 nucleotide sequence: TGTGCCAGCAGTCAGGGGACAGGGGAGAACACCATATATTTT.

This clonotype was seen many times. The J gene is TRBJ1-5, the V gene TRBV2, with 7 nucleotides matching TRBD1. The CDR3 runs 14 residues. Unmatched junction bases numbered 6, after V lost 4 bases and J lost 6 bases. Germline V lookup: CDR1 SNHLY, CDR2 FYNNEI. The CDR3 DNA follows: TGTGCCAGCAGTGGGGACAGAAATAGTCAGCCCCAGCATTTT. It specifies CASSGDRNSQPQHF.

In this sample, this clonotype turned up many times. V gene TRBV18 combines with J gene TRBJ2-5; no clear D. CDR3 length: 12 residues. CDR1 is KGHSH, CDR2 LQKENI, per germline. Trimming removed 3 bases from V and 2 bases from J, with 4 bases in between. The CDR3 nucleotides are TGTGCCAGCTCACCCGGTCAAGAGACCCAGTACTTC. This gives the protein CASSPGQETQYF.

A note on this clonotype: A read error may be the cause here, since a much bigger clone is one base away. V usage is TRBV7-8 and J usage is TRBJ1-4; tentative D call: TRBD1 (6 bases). The CDR3 consists of 15 residues. CDR1 SGHVS and CDR2 FQNEAQ come from the germline V gene. The CDR3 loop is CASSLYRASNDKLFF. The CDR3 DNA follows: TGTGCCAGCAGCTTATACAGGGCCTCTAATGATAAACTGTTTTTT.

This clonotype was counted many times. The V gene is TRBV2, the J gene TRBJ2-5; D remains ambiguous. The CDR3 contains 14 residues. Germline V gene lookup returns CDR1 SNHLY and CDR2 FYNNEI. V lost 7 bases, J lost 2 bases, and 14 bases lay in between. The CDR3 here is CASTTRNNQETQYF. CDR3 DNA sequence: TGTGCCAGCACCACCCGAAACAATCAAGAGACCCAGTACTTC.

This clonotype has at least ten counts. This chain connects TRBV28 to TRBJ1-2; the match to TRBD1 covers 7 bases. The length of the CDR3 is 15 residues. The ends lost 6 bases at V and 1 base at J; junction bases unmatched: 8. Germline lookup yields CDR1 MDHEN and CDR2 SYDVKM. The DNA for the CDR3 is TGTGCCAGCAGAGCTCCGGGACAGCTTAACTATGGCTACACCTTC. Its translation: CASRAPGQLNYGYTF.

The rearrangement joins TRBV9 to TRBJ2-7, with D possibly being TRBD2 (6 bases). CDR1 and CDR2 from the germline V gene are SGDLS and YYNGEE. This CDR3 is built from 12 residues. V was clipped by 2 bases and J by 6 bases, with 9 bases between them. CDR3 sequence reads: CASSVSGVEQYF. The CDR3 DNA sequence: TGTGCCAGCAGCGTTAGCGGAGTCGAGCAGTACTTC.

The CDR3 region is CASTESGTGGPKLFF. The CDR3 nucleotides are TGTGCCAGCACCGAATCCGGGACAGGGGGTCCAAAACTGTTTTTT. The rearrangement joins TRBV2 to TRBJ1-4; 11 bases line up with TRBD1. Trimming at V came to 7 bases and at J to 10 bases, leaving 11 bases not matched to a gene. From germline, CDR1 is SNHLY and CDR2 FYNNEI. This CDR3 has 15 residues.